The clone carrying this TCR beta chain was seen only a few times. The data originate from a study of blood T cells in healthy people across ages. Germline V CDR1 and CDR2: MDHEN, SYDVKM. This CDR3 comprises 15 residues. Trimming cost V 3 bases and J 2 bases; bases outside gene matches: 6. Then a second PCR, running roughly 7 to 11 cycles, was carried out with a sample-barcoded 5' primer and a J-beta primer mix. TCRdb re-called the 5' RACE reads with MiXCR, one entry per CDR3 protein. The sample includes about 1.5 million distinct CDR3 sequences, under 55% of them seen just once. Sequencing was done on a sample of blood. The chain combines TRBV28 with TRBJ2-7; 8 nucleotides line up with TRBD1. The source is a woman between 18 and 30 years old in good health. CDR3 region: CASSFRGRRAYEQYF. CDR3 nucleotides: TGTGCCAGCAGTTTCAGGGGGCGCAGGGCCTACGAGCAGTACTTC. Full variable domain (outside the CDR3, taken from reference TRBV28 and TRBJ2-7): DVKVTQSSRYLVKRTGEKVFLECVQDMDHENMFWYRQDPGLGLRLIYFSYDVKMKEKGDIPEGYSVSREKKERFSLILESASTNQTSMYLCASSFRGRRAYEQYFGPGTRLTVT.